Detailed here is one T cell receptor (beta chain). Its antigen is as yet unknown. Profiled with immunoSEQ multiplex PCR; TCRdb holds only in-frame clones, not every one. The sample carries about 28,000 clones, around 88% recorded once. The entry originates in a study of OX40 agonist ivuxolimab in advanced cancers. Study at large: Ivuxolimab, an antibody that agonizes OX40 (CD134), was administered to the patients.

Germline V lookup: CDR1 MNHEY, CDR2 SVGAGI. The V end lost 0 bases, the J end lost 3 bases, and 4 bases lay between the germline ends. The CDR3 is made up of 13 amino acids. Study results and limitations: Which antigen the expanded peripheral T cells recognized is unknown.

Sequences were derived from CD4+ or CD8+ T cells sorted from blood, sampled in a trial of the OX40 agonist ivuxolimab. The chain carries TRBV6-5 and TRBJ2-3; the D is unclear. This TCR came from an adult with an advanced solid tumor such as melanoma, head and neck, liver or kidney cancer. The CDR3 sequence is CASSYSETDTQYF. CDR3 in DNA: TGTGCCAGCAGTTACTCGGAAACAGATACGCAGTATTTT.